This T cell receptor beta chain was sequenced during a study of identical twins. General study points: Twins' excess sharing was less marked for out-of-frame beta sequences. Alpha sequences out of frame and shared by twins had excess low generation probability.

The table lists this clonotype with a count of one. Its target is not known. A universal primer site was added by template switching, and unique molecular identifiers were carried by the cDNA. One entry per CDR3 protein, called by TCRdb with MiXCR from the 5' RACE reads. This sample has 450,000 to 600,000 distinct CDR3 sequences, with approximately 20% found just once. CDR1 and CDR2 from the germline V gene are LNHDA and SQIVND (reference sequence). V was cut by 0 bases and J by 1 base, with 13 bases left in between. CDR3 length: 17 residues. These sequences were also reported in another study, on yellow fever vaccine responses in identical twins.

The sequenced sample was CD4+ T cells sorted from blood. The rearrangement uses TRBV19 and TRBJ2-1, with TRBD1 as a possible D gene (5 bases). The receptor's source is a young woman in good health. The CDR3 nucleotides are TGTGCCAGTAGTATAGAGTGGGGCTCCTTATCCTACAATGAGCAGTTCTTC. As protein: CASSIEWGSLSYNEQFF. The full variable domain, completed using reference TRBV19 and TRBJ2-1, is DGGITQSPKYLFRKEGQNVTLSCEQNLNHDAMYWYRQDPGQGLRLIYYSQIVNDFQKGDIAEGYSVSREKKESFPLTVTSAQKNPTAFYLCASSIEWGSLSYNEQFFGPGTRLTVL.